This T cell receptor beta chain was obtained from a study of T cells in Graves' hyperthyroidism and ophthalmopathy. Findings of the study overall: Median prediction lead before ophthalmopathy onset was roughly 6 months with the model. Clonotypes that were expanded in thyroid above 0.001 mostly appeared in blood too.

This clonotype has ten or more counts. The antigen remains undetermined. Ophthalmopathy patients had moderate-to-severe active disease, CAS ≥3, NOSPECS ≥4, and disease duration under 3 months. For the diagnoses, clinical symptoms, serum thyroxine and TRAb, thyroid ultrasound and orbital computed tomography were used. The CDR3 has 15 residues. Trimming left V 4 bases short and J 0 bases short, with 10 bases between. Germline values: CDR1 SGHVS, CDR2 FQNEAQ. Amplification of TCR beta CDR3 regions used RNA as the template. HTBI primers were used for first-round RT-PCR of the TCR CDR3. TCRdb re-analysed the multiplex PCR reads in MiXCR, keeping a single row per CDR3 protein. The data contain hundreds of thousands of distinct CDR3 sequences, roughly 14% of them singletons.

The V call is TRBV7-8, the J call TRBJ2-1; D gene ambiguous. This clonotype was obtained from a man between 18 and 35 years old with Graves' ophthalmopathy. The sequenced material came from blood. CDR3 sequence (DNA): TGTGCCAGCAGCTACACGGGTTCCTCCTACAATGAGCAGTTCTTC. Translation gives CASSYTGSSYNEQFF.